This TCR beta chain comes out of a study of CD8+ T cells in alopecia areata (dated by TCRdb to 2016 to 2019). Regarding the research as a whole: Treated patients were enrolled in an open-label pilot trial of oral tofacitinib at 5 to 10 mg twice daily for moderate-to-severe alopecia areata. Patients stayed on tofacitinib for 6 to 18 months and then had 6 months of follow-up off drug so that delayed response and recurrence could be assessed. High-throughput TCRbeta sequencing was used to examine T cell clonal expansion in alopecia areata in both the C3H/HeJ mouse model and human patients. Scalp tissue and sorted CD4+ and CD8+ peripheral blood T cells from patchy and totalis/universalis alopecia areata patients and from healthy controls were covered by human TCRbeta sequencing. Biopsies were taken from tofacitinib-treated patients at baseline and at 4 and 24 weeks of treatment, and a later scalp biopsy was taken in several of the tofacitinib-treated patients. Scalp clonality was compared among normal scalp (n=4), patchy alopecia areata scalp (n=8), and alopecia totalis/universalis scalp (n=8). RNA was obtained with the PAXgene miRNA kit for fixed scalp, the miRNeasy kit for PBMCs, and the RNeasy kit for mouse skin. immunoSEQ multiplex PCR using 35 Vbeta forward primers and 13 Jbeta reverse primers was used to amplify TCRbeta CDR3 regions. Overall study results and their limits: Higher clonality and more expanded CD8+ clones were observed in lesional scalp than in normal scalp, particularly in alopecia totalis/universalis, a finding suggestive of antigenic drive. Compared with mice, TCR sequences shared between patients were less clear, possibly partly because of HLA diversity across the patient population. Resident alphabeta T cells in normal human skin are also sequenced, complicating scalp TCR repertoire analysis, unlike mouse skin dominated by gammadelta T cells.

Notes on this clone: The clone's antigen remains unknown. No base quality information exists; no much larger clone differs at one position.

The sample's time point label, decoded: baseline before oral tofacitinib. Lesional scalp punch biopsies and peripheral blood were collected from alopecia areata patients. PBMCs were isolated by density centrifugation and stained for CD3, CD4 and CD8, and CD4+ and CD8+ T cells were sorted on a FACSAria. Library preparation used the immunoSEQ multiplex PCR assay. To provide template for TCR sequencing, every sample had RNA extracted and reverse transcribed into cDNA. SuperScript III was used for first-strand cDNA synthesis, primed with a 2:1 mix of oligo-dT and random hexamers. A synthetic immune receptor repertoire was used to gauge amplification bias, and whatever bias remained was removed computationally. The published analysis was carried out like this. Raw reads were preprocessed for error removal, and CDR3 was defined according to IMGT conventions as running from the conserved cysteine to phenylalanine. To get clonality, Shannon entropy was normalized by log2 of the number of productive unique TCRs and the result was subtracted from 1. Whether each scalp clone was CD4 or CD8 was inferred by checking scalp TCRbeta sequences against the CD4 and CD8 repertoires from sorted blood. Here the immuneACCESS table is served through TCRdb, limited to in-frame sequences with V and J called. Missing clones are a known gap in these copies; in checked studies unresolved V genes cover under half, and the rest lacks a known reason. V and J calls and clone size are given by that table; D and trimming were obtained from the DNA. This sample lists over 200,000 clones; around 62% were detected once. 0.45% of the sample is taken by the ten largest.

The material sequenced was CD4+ T cells sorted from blood, taken at week 0. The TCR was taken from a human donor with alopecia areata.

The CDR3: CASSPDRITDTQYF. The DNA reads as follows: TGTGCCAGCAGCCCGGACAGGATCACAGATACGCAGTATTTT. The sequence is built from TRBV5-4 and TRBJ2-3, and 7 junctional nucleotides match TRBD1. CDR1 and CDR2 are read off the germline V gene (reference sequence) as SGHNT and YYREEE. Including the terminal cysteine and phenylalanine, the CDR3 comprises 14 residues. Of all the DNA, just the CDR3 is kept, 42 bases in frame from base 1. For this chain, trimming is 4 bases at the V end and 2 bases at the J end, and the number of junction bases without a gene match is 4. The CDR3, completed at both ends by the reference TRBV5-4 and TRBJ2-3 genes, gives the full variable domain ETGVTQSPTHLIKTRGQQVTLRCSSQSGHNTVSWYQQALGQGPQFIFQYYREEENGRGNFPPRFSGLQFPNYSSELNVNALELDDSALYLCASSPDRITDTQYFGPGTRLTVL.